This entry lists 23 T cell receptor beta chains sequenced from one sample in a study of cytomegalovirus exposure and HLA in healthy donors. The primer mix had 60 Vbeta and 13 Jbeta primers. Libraries were prepared by immunoSEQ multiplex PCR; TCRdb keeps only in-frame clonotypes and omits some of them. This sample contains tens of thousands of clones. Sequencing was carried out using PBMCs. The receptors here all came from a male donor in good health and CMV-seronegative.

The J gene is TRBJ1-3, the V gene TRBV5-1; D possibly corresponds to TRBD1 (6 bases). Germline-derived CDR1 and CDR2 are SGHRS and YFSETQ. The CDR3 length is 15 residues. V was clipped by 4 bases and J by 2 bases, with 13 bases between them. The CDR3 region has the DNA TGCGCCAGCAGCGCGGCGGGGGGCACTGGAAACACCATATATTTT. Residues: CASSAAGGTGNTIYF. Variable domain in full (rest from reference TRBV5-1 and TRBJ1-3): KAGVTQTPRYLIKTRGQQVTLSCSPISGHRSVSWYQQTPGQGLQFLFEYFSETQRNKGNFPGRFSGRQFSNSRSEMNVSTLELGDSALYLCASSAAGGTGNTIYFGEGSWLTVV.

V usage is TRBV7-6 and J usage is TRBJ1-5, with TRBD1 matching 8 bases. With 2 bases clipped from V and 5 bases from J, the junction kept 11 bases outside the gene matches. Germline assignment: CDR1 SGHVS and CDR2 FNYEAQ. The CDR3 runs to 17 residues. The CDR3 coding sequence is TGTGCCAGCAGCTTATGGCCCAGGGGGCGTAGGGATCAGCCCCAGCATTTT. This translates into CASSLWPRGRRDQPQHF.

This rearrangement joins TRBV2 to TRBJ1-2; TRBD1 aligns across 8 bases. CDR3 size: 13 residues. V lost 1 base and J lost 8; bases outside the gene matches: 3. Germline V CDR1 and CDR2: SNHLY, FYNNEI. CDR3 coding DNA: TGTGCCAGCAGTGAAGAGTCAGGGGGCGGCTACACCTTC. This encodes CASSEESGGGYTF.

The gene calls are TRBV7-2 and TRBJ2-1; 10 bases map to TRBD2. Trimming took 0 bases from V and 4 from J; bases not matched to a gene: 6. This CDR3 is 17 amino acids long. Germline V lookup: CDR1 SGHTA, CDR2 FQGNSA. In nucleotides, the CDR3 is TGTGCCAGCAGCTTAGCGGCTAGCGGGAGTGGGTACAATGAGCAGTTCTTC. Protein: CASSLAASGSGYNEQFF.

The rearrangement uses TRBV30 and TRBJ1-4; the D is unclear. The V end lost 2 bases, the J end lost 6 bases, and 13 bases lay between the germline ends. The CDR3 has 14 amino acids. Germline V gene data show CDR1 as GTSNPN and CDR2 as SVGIG (reference sequence). CDR3 DNA: TGTGCCTGGAGTCGAGGCAGTCTTTATGAAAAACTGTTTTTT. Its protein product is CAWSRGSLYEKLFF.

The V call is TRBV5-1, the J call TRBJ2-3, with 9 bases that match TRBD2. This CDR3 has 15 residues. Germline CDR1 reads SGHRS; CDR2 reads YFSETQ. V gave up 2 bases and J gave up 2 bases; unmatched junction bases: 3. This CDR3 reads CASSLGTSNTDTQYF. The CDR3 nucleotides are TGCGCCAGCAGCTTAGGGACTAGCAACACAGATACGCAGTATTTT.

The CDR3 here is CASSHRRLNTEAFF. CDR3 bases: TGTGCCAGCAGTCACAGGCGGTTGAACACTGAAGCTTTCTTT. This chain connects TRBV6-6 to TRBJ1-1, with a tentative D call TRBD1 (5 bases). Germline V gene data show CDR1 as MNHNY and CDR2 as SVGAGI (reference sequence). Deletions cut 5 bases from V and 0 bases from J, with 10 bases between. The CDR3 consists of 14 residues.

V and J are TRBV12-5 and TRBJ2-2, with 9 bases matching TRBD2. CDR3 size: 16 residues. In germline, CDR1 is LGHNT, CDR2 FRNRAP. V was clipped by 5 bases and J by 5 bases; unmatched bases: 9. The CDR3 DNA follows: TGTGCTAGTGGTCTCGTAGCGGGAGTGGGAACCGGGGAGCTGTTTTTT. As protein: CASGLVAGVGTGELFF.

The gene calls are TRBV28 and TRBJ1-5; TRBD1 agrees at 8 bases. V dropped 6 bases and J dropped 3; count of bases not matched to a gene: 7. The CDR3 covers 15 residues. The germline V gene has CDR1 MDHEN and CDR2 SYDVKM. CDR3 protein: CASSRDRRSNQPQHF. The CDR3 DNA reads TGTGCCAGCAGCCGGGACAGGAGATCCAATCAGCCCCAGCATTTT.

The chain uses TRBV30 and TRBJ1-5, with 7 bases that match TRBD1. CDR3 length: 14 residues. Per germline, CDR1 GTSNPN and CDR2 SVGIG (reference sequence). Losses at the gene ends were 2 bases for V and 16 bases for J; bases not matched to a gene: 17. This chain's CDR3 is CAWSPRAVTGYRHF. The CDR3 nucleotides read TGTGCCTGGAGTCCACGAGCGGTGACAGGGTATCGACATTTT.

The gene calls are TRBV2 and TRBJ2-3; 9 bases are a match to TRBD2. The CDR3 runs to 16 residues. Germline V gene data show CDR1 as SNHLY and CDR2 as FYNNEI. J gave up 4 bases and V 3 bases, and 8 bases lay outside the gene matches. As DNA, the CDR3 is TGTGCCAGCAGTGAGTTAGCGGGAGCCGGTGCAGATACGCAGTATTTT. Translating it yields CASSELAGAGADTQYF.

The gene calls are TRBV9 and TRBJ2-2; 9 positions agree with TRBD2. Germline assignment: CDR1 SGDLS and CDR2 YYNGEE. The ends lost 4 bases at V and 0 bases at J; junction bases unmatched: 10. This CDR3 spans 18 amino acids. Here the CDR3 reads CASSPPRREGTNTGELFF. Here the CDR3 DNA reads TGTGCCAGCAGCCCCCCCCGGCGGGAGGGAACGAACACCGGGGAGCTGTTTTTT.

The rearrangement links TRBV6-6 to TRBJ2-5; 10 bases map to TRBD1. Germline V gene lookup returns CDR1 MNHNY and CDR2 SVGAGI (reference sequence). The CDR3 contains 16 residues. Germline trimming cut 6 bases from V and 2 bases from J; bases unmatched to any gene: 9. The DNA of the CDR3 is TGTGCCAGCAGAGCCGACAGGGGGCGTAATCAAGAGACCCAGTACTTC. It encodes CASRADRGRNQETQYF.

The chain combines TRBV19 with TRBJ2-1, with TRBD1 identical over 10 bases. The trim removed 6 bases at V and 6 bases at J, leaving 2 bases unmatched. CDR3 length equals 13 residues. The germline gives CDR1 LNHDA, CDR2 SQIVND (reference sequence). The CDR3 protein is CASRGQGRNEQFF. The CDR3 DNA is TGTGCCAGTAGGGGACAGGGGCGCAATGAGCAGTTCTTC.

V gene TRBV5-1 combines with J gene TRBJ2-5; 9 bases map to TRBD2. The J call may not be correct, given that the DNA end is closer to TRBJ2-7. Germline lookup yields CDR1 SGHRS and CDR2 YFSETQ. The CDR3 has 15 residues. CDR3 nucleotide sequence: TGCGCCAGCAGCTTCGGGGGAGCGGGAGGTTACGAGCAGTACTTC. It specifies CASSFGGAGGYEQYF.

This rearrangement joins TRBV30 to TRBJ2-3; 9 bases match TRBD2. The CDR3 is made up of 12 amino acids. Germline trimming cut 4 bases from V and 9 bases from J; bases unmatched to any gene: 5. The V gene's germline CDR1 is GTSNPN and CDR2 SVGIG (reference sequence). DNA of the CDR3: TGTGCCTGGACCTGGACTAGCGAAACGCAGTATTTT. Amino acids: CAWTWTSETQYF.

V gene TRBV5-1 combines with J gene TRBJ2-1; TRBD2 matches 8 bases. This CDR3 has 16 amino acids. The ends lost 4 bases at V and 4 bases at J; junction bases unmatched: 10. CDR1 and CDR2 from the germline V gene are SGHRS and YFSETQ. The CDR3 reads CASSPDRTSFYNEQFF. CDR3 coding DNA: TGCGCCAGCAGCCCCGACCGGACTAGCTTTTACAATGAGCAGTTCTTC.

This chain links TRBV6-6 with TRBJ2-3; D is unresolved. CDR1 is MNHNY, CDR2 SVGAGI, per germline (reference sequence). The CDR3 length is 13 residues. V was pared by 0 bases and J by 5 bases, with 6 bases between. The CDR3 loop reads CASSYSLGDTQYF. For the CDR3, the DNA is TGTGCCAGCAGTTACTCGCTAGGAGATACGCAGTATTTT.

V usage is TRBV18 and J usage is TRBJ2-1; TRBD1 might be the D (8 bases). Germline loops: CDR1 KGHSH, CDR2 LQKENI. The CDR3 totals 15 residues. V was trimmed by 4 bases and J by 3 bases, leaving 13 bases between them. CDR3 in amino acids: CASSREGQDYNEQFF. The CDR3 DNA reads as TGTGCCAGCTCACGGGAGGGACAGGACTACAATGAGCAGTTCTTC.

The rearrangement uses TRBV10-2 and TRBJ2-2, with 8 bases identical to TRBD2. This CDR3 comprises 14 residues. The germline CDR1 and CDR2 sequences are WSHSY and SAAADI. V shed 6 bases, J shed 3 bases, and the junction held 3 bases outside the gene matches. The CDR3 DNA reads TGCGCCAGCAGAGCGGGAGTCTACACCGGGGAGCTGTTTTTT. Amino acids: CASRAGVYTGELFF.

This chain links TRBV29-1 with TRBJ2-7, with D perhaps matching TRBD2 (6 bases). V lost 5 bases, J lost 0 bases, and 14 bases lay in between. The CDR3 totals 14 residues. Germline loops: CDR1 SQVTM, CDR2 ANQGSEA. The CDR3 DNA reads as TGCAGCGTTTTCCGGGACTTCGACTCCTACGAGCAGTACTTC. This codes for CSVFRDFDSYEQYF.

V gene TRBV7-9 combines with J gene TRBJ2-5, with 9 bases lining up with TRBD2. The DNA matches TRBJ2-7 better at its end, which makes the J call doubtful. This CDR3 has 13 residues. CDR1 and CDR2 from the germline V gene are SEHNR and FQNEAQ (reference sequence). CDR3 loop: CASVSSGAYEQYF. The DNA for the CDR3 is TGTGCCAGCGTGTCTAGCGGGGCCTACGAGCAGTACTTC.

The V call is TRBV27, the J call TRBJ2-2; TRBD2 is a possible D gene (6 bases). Per germline, CDR1 MNHEY and CDR2 SMNVEV (reference sequence). Deletions cut 5 bases from V and 9 bases from J, with 19 bases between. The CDR3 is 15 residues long. The chain's CDR3 is CASSIPGLSQRELFF. CDR3 DNA: TGTGCCAGCAGTATTCCGGGACTGTCCCAGAGGGAGCTGTTTTTT.